This T cell receptor (beta chain) was captured in a study of cytomegalovirus exposure and HLA in healthy donors. The PCR was carried out with 60 Vbeta primers and 13 Jbeta primers. The data were produced by immunoSEQ multiplex PCR, yet TCRdb's version contains in-frame clones alone and is incomplete. This table has more than 95,000 clones, around 76% appearing once. The sample comprised PBMCs. These receptors were taken from a woman between 18 and 29 years old in good health and CMV-seropositive.

The rearrangement uses TRBV27 and TRBJ1-6; possible D gene TRBD1, 5 bases. Trimming cost V 10 bases and J 0 bases, with 10 bases left between them. The CDR3 covers 14 residues. Germline lookup yields CDR1 MNHEY and CDR2 SMNVEV (reference sequence). CDR3 protein: CAIGDFSYNSPLHF. The CDR3 coding sequence is TGTGCCATCGGGGACTTCTCCTATAATTCACCCCTCCACTTT.